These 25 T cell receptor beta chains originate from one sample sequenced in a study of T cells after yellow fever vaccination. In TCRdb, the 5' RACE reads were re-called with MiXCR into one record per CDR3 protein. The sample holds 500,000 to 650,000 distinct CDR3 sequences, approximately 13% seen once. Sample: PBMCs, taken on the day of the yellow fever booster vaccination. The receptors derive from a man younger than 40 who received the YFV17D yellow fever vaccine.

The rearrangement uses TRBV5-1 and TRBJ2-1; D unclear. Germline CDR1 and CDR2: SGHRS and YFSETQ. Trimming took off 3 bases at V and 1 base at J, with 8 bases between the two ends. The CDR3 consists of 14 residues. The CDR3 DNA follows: TGCGCCAGCAGCTCCGGAAAATCCTACAATGAGCAGTTCTTC. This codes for CASSSGKSYNEQFF.

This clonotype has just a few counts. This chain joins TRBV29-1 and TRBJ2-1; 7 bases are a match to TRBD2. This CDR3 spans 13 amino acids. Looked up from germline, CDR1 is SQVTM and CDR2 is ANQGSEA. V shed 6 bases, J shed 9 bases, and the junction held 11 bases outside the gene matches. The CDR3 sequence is CSVATSRIAEQFF. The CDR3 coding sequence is TGCAGCGTGGCGACTAGCCGAATCGCTGAGCAGTTCTTC.

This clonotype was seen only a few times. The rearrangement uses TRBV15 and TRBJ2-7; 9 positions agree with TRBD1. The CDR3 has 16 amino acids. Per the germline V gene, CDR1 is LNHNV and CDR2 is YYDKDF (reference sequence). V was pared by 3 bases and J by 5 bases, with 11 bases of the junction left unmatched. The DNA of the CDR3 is TGTGCCACCAGCAGCACTACCCGGGACAGGGACAACGAGCAGTACTTC. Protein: CATSSTTRDRDNEQYF.

This CDR3 is CASSLIGGGVGSYNEQFF. The CDR3 coding sequence is TGTGCCAGCAGCTTAATAGGGGGGGGGGTCGGCTCCTACAATGAGCAGTTCTTC. The chain has TRBV7-3 and TRBJ2-1; the D gene is possibly TRBD2 (7 bases). CDR1 and CDR2 from the germline V gene are SGHTA and FQGTGA. CDR3 size: 18 residues. The ends were cut back, 1 base at V and 0 bases at J, with 16 bases in the middle.

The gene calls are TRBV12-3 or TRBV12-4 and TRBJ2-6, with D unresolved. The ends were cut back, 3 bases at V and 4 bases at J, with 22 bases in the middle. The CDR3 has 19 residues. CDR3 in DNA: TGTGCCAGCAGTTTTGTGGCTTATGCCCTCCATCCCGGGGCCAACGTCCTGACTTTC. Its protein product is CASSFVAYALHPGANVLTF.

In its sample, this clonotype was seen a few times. The CDR3 region is CASSTGERSEQFF. DNA for the CDR3: TGTGCCAGCAGTACAGGGGAACGGAGTGAGCAGTTCTTC. This chain connects TRBV6-6 to TRBJ2-1; 7 positions agree with TRBD1. CDR3 length equals 13 residues. Trimming removed 5 bases from V and 9 bases from J; junction bases left unmatched: 7. CDR1 and CDR2 from the germline V gene are MNHNY and SVGAGI (reference sequence).

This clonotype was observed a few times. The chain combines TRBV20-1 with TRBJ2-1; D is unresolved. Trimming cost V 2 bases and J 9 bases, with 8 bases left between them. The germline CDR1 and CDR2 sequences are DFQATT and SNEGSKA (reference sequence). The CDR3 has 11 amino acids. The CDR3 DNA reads TGCAGTGCTAGAAACGGTAGTGAGCAGTTCTTC. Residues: CSARNGSEQFF.

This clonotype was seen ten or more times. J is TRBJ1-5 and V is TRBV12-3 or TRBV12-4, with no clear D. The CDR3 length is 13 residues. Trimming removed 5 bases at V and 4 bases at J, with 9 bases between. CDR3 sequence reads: CASSGGINQPQHF. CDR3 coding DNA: TGTGCCAGCAGTGGAGGGATTAATCAGCCCCAGCATTTT.

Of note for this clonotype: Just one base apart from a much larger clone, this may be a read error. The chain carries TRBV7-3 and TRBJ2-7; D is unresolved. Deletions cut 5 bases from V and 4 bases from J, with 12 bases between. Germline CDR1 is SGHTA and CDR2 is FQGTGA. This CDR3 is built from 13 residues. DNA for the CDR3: TGTGCCAGCAGCCCAAGCTGGGCTTACGAGCAGTACTTC. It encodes CASSPSWAYEQYF.

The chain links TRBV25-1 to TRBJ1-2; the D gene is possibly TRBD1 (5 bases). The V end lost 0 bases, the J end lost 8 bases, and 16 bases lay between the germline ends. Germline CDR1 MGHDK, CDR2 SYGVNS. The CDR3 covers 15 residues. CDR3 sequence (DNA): TGTGCCAGCAGTGAATACAAAGGGGCTGTTGGCGGCTACACCTTC. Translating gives CASSEYKGAVGGYTF.

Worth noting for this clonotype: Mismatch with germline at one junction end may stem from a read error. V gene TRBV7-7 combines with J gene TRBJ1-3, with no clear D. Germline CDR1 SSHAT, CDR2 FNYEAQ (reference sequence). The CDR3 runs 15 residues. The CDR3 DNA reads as TGTGCTAGCAGCTTAGAATTCGGTTGGGGAAACACCATATATTTT. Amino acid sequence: CASSLEFGWGNTIYF.

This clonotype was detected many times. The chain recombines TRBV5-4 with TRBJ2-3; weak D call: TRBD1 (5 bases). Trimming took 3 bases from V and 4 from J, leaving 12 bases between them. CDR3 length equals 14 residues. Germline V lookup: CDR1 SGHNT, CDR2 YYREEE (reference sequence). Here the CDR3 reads CASSWGRAADTQYF. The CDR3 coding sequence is TGTGCCAGCAGCTGGGGCAGGGCCGCAGATACGCAGTATTTT.

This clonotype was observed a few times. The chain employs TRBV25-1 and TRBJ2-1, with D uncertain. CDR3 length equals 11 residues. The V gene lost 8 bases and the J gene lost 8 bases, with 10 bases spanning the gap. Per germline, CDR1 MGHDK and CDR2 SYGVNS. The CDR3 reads CASAAADEQFF. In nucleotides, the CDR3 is TGTGCCAGCGCCGCGGCGGATGAGCAGTTCTTC.

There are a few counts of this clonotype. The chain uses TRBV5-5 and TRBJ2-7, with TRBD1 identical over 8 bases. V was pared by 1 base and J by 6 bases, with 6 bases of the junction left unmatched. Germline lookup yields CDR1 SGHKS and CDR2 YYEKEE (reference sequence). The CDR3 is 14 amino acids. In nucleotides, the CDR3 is TGTGCCAGCAGCTTGTTTGTACAGGGGGGCGAGCAGTACTTC. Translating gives CASSLFVQGGEQYF.

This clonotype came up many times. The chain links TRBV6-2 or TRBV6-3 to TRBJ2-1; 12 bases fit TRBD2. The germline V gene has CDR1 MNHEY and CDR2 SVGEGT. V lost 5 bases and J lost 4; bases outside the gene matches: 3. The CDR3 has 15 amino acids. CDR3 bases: TGTGCCAGCAGTCAGACTAGCGGGAGTTACAATGAGCAGTTCTTC. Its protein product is CASSQTSGSYNEQFF.

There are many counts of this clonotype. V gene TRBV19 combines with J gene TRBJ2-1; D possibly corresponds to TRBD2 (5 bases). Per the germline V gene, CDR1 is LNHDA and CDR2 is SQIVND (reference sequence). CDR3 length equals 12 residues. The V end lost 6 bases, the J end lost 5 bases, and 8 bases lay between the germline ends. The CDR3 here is CASSLGDNEQFF. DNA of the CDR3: TGTGCCAGTAGCCTCGGGGACAATGAGCAGTTCTTC.

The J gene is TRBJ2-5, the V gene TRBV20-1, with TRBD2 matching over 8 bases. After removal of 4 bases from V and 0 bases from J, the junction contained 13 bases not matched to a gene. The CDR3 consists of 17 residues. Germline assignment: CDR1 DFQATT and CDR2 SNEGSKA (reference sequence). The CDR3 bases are TGCAGTGCTACCCCCCCGGGGGGCGGGAGGTACCAAGAGACCCAGTACTTC. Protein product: CSATPPGGGRYQETQYF.

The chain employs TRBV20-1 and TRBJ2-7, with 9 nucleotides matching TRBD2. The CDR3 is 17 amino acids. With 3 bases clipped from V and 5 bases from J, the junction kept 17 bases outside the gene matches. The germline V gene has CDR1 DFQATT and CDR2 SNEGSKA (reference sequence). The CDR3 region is CSASATPRGGRAHEQYF. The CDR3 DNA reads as TGCAGTGCTAGTGCCACCCCGAGGGGCGGGAGGGCCCACGAGCAGTACTTC.

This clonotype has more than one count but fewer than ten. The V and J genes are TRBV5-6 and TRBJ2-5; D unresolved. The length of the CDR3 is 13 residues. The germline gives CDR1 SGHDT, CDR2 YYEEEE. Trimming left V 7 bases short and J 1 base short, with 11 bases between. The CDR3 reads CASHYGVQETQYF. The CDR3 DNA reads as TGTGCCAGCCATTACGGAGTCCAAGAGACCCAGTACTTC.

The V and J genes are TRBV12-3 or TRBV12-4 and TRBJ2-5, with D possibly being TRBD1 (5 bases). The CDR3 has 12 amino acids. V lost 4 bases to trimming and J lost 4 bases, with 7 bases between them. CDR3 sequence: CASSSGSETQYF. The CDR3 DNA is TGTGCCAGCAGTTCAGGGTCAGAGACCCAGTACTTC.

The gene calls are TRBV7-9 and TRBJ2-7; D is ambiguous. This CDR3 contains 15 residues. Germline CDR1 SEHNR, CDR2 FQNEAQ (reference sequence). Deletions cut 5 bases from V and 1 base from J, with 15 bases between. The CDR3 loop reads CASSPEGGSSYEQYF. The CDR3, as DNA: TGTGCCAGCAGCCCCGAAGGCGGTAGTTCCTACGAGCAGTACTTC.

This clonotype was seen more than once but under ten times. The CDR3 loop reads CATSRVGLRDTQYF. The CDR3 region has the DNA TGTGCCACCAGCAGAGTGGGGCTGAGAGATACGCAGTATTTT. The J gene is TRBJ2-3, the V gene TRBV15, with D possibly matching TRBD1 (5 bases). V was shortened by 1 base and J by 5 bases, with 10 bases between the two germline ends. Germline V CDR1 and CDR2: LNHNV, YYDKDF (reference sequence). This CDR3 region has 14 residues.

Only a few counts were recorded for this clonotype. CDR3 sequence: CSVPNPWRDNEQFF. The CDR3 nucleotides are TGCAGCGTTCCCAACCCGTGGAGAGACAATGAGCAGTTCTTC. The rearrangement links TRBV29-1 to TRBJ2-1; D not certain. This CDR3 comprises 14 residues. Germline V gene sequence: CDR1 SQVTM, CDR2 ANQGSEA. V was pared by 5 bases and J by 5 bases, with 16 bases between.

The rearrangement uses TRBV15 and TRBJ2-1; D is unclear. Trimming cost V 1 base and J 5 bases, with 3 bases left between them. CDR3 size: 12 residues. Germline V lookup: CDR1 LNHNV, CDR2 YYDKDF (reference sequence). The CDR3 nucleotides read TGTGCCACCAGCAGAGCGAACAATGAGCAGTTCTTC. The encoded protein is CATSRANNEQFF.

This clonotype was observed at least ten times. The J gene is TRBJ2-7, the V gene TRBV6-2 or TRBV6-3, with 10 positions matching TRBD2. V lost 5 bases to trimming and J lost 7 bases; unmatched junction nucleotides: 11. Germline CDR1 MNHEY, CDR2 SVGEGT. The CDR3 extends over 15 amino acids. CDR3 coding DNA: TGTGCCAGCAGTCGTACTAGCGGGGTTAAGGAAGAGCAGTACTTC. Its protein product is CASSRTSGVKEEQYF.